The present T cell receptor (beta chain) was sequenced within a study of blood T cell repertoires in COVID-19. Study context: The United States, Italy and Spain supplied acute and convalescent COVID-19 samples.

V lost 8 bases, J lost 1 base, and 11 bases lay in between. Germline loops: CDR1 LGHNA, CDR2 YNFKEQ. CDR3 length equals 14 residues. Repertoires were generated with immunoSEQ multiplex PCR, while TCRdb's copy carries only in-frame clones and drops some. The sample contains around 340,000 clones, 86% of which appear only once. The sample taken for sequencing was peripheral blood. V usage is TRBV4-2 and J usage is TRBJ2-2, with a possible D match to TRBD2 (5 bases). The TCR sequence derives from a woman aged 60-75 years with COVID-19, enrolled during active disease. CDR3 loop: CASRIEGNTGELFF. The CDR3 DNA sequence: TGTGCCAGCCGGATAGAGGGGAACACCGGGGAGCTGTTTTTT.